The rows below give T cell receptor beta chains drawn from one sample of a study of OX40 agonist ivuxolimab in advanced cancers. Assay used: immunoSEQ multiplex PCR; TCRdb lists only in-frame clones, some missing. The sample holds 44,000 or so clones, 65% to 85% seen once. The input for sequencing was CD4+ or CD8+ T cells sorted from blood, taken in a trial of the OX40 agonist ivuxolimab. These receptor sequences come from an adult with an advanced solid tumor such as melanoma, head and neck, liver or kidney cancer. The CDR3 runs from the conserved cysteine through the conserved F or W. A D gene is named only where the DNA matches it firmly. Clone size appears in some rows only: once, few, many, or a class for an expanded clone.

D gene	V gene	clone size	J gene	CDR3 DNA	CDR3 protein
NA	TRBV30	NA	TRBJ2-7	TGTGCCTGGAATCCCGGGAGCTCCTACGAGCAGTACTTC	CAWNPGSSYEQYF
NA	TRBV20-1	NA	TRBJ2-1	TGCAGTGCCCGGACAGACAATGAGCAGTTCTTC	CSARTDNEQFF
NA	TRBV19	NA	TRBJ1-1	TGTGCCAGTAGTATTAGACAAAACACTGAAGCTTTCTTT	CASSIRQNTEAFF
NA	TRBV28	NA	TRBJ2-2	TGTGCCAGCACCGCTCGCACCGGGGAGCTGTTTTTT	CASTARTGELFF
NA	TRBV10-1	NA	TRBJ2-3	TGCGCCAGCAGTGGTCTGCAAATCGGCACAGATACGCAGTATTTT	CASSGLQIGTDTQYF
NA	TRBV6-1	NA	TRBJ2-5	TGTGCCAGCAGTGAAAATTTAGGATTCGGGGAGACCCAGTACTTC	CASSENLGFGETQYF
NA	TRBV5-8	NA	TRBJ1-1	TGTGCCAGCAGACATTTAGCCGGGAGAGGGACTGAAGCTTTCTTT	CASRHLAGRGTEAFF
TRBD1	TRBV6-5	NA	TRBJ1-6	TGTGCCAGCAGTCGACAGGGCCCAGGTTCACCCCTCCACTTT	CASSRQGPGSPLHF
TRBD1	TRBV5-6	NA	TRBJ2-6	TGTGCCAGCAGCTACAGACAGGGACGGGGCCCTGGGGCCAACGTCCTGACTTTC	CASSYRQGRGPGANVLTF
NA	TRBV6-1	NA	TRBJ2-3	TGTGCCAGCAGGGGGGAACACACAGATACGCAGTATTTT	CASRGEHTDTQYF
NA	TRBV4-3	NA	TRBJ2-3	TGCGCCAGCAGCCAAGCCGGGAGCCCCCCAGATACGCAGTATTTT	CASSQAGSPPDTQYF
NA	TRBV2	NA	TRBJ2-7	TGTGCCAGCAGGCCCTTATGGAACCCCTACGAGCAGTACTTC	CASRPLWNPYEQYF
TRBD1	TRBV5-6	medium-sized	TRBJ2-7	TGTGCCAGCAGCCCGGGGACAGGGGACAGAGAGCAGTACTTC	CASSPGTGDREQYF
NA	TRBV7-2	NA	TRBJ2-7	TGTGCCAGCAGCTTGATGTGGGACGATTCCTACGAGCAGTACTTC	CASSLMWDDSYEQYF
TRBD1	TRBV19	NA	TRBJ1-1	TGTGCCAGTAGTCTACGACAGGGTGAAGGCACTGAAGCTTTCTTT	CASSLRQGEGTEAFF
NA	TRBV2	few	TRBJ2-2	TGTGCCAGCTATTACAGCACCGGGGAGCTGTTTTTT	CASYYSTGELFF
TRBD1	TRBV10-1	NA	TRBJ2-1	TGCGCCAGCAGTTCAACAGGGGCTAGCTACAATGAGCAGTTCTTC	CASSSTGASYNEQFF
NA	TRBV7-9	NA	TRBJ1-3	TGTGCCAGCAGCCCCGGACTGTTCTCTGGAAACACCATATATTTT	CASSPGLFSGNTIYF
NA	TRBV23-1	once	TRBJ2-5	TGCGCCAGCAGTCCAACAGGGATAGAAGAGACCCAGTACTTC	CASSPTGIEETQYF
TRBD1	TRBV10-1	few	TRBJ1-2	TGCGCCAGCAGTCCAGAGGGGGCCTATGGCTACACCTTC	CASSPEGAYGYTF
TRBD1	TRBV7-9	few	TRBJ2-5	TGTGCCAGCAGCTTATTTCCCAGGGGGCTGGTAGAGACCCAGTACTTC	CASSLFPRGLVETQYF
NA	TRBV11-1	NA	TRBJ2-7	TGTGCCAGCAGCTTGGGTACCTACGAGCAGTACTTC	CASSLGTYEQYF
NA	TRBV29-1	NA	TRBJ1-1	TGCAGCGTTGGTACAATGAACACTGAAGCTTTCTTT	CSVGTMNTEAFF
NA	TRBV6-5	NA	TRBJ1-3	TGTGCCAGCAGCCAGGACTGGACTTCTGGAAACACCATATATTTT	CASSQDWTSGNTIYF
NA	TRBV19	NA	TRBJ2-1	TGTGCCAGTAGTATATTCCTCGACAATGAGCAGTTCTTC	CASSIFLDNEQFF
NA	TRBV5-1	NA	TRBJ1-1	TGCGCCAGCAGCTTGATCAACGGGGACACTGAAGCTTTCTTT	CASSLINGDTEAFF
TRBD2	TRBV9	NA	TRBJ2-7	TGTGCCAGCAGCGAGGGACTAGCGGACTACGAGCAGTACTTC	CASSEGLADYEQYF
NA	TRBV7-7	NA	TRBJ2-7	TGTGCCAGCAGCGTGGGCCGTCTCTACGAGCAGTACTTC	CASSVGRLYEQYF
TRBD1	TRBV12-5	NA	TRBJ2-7	TGTGCTAGTGGTACTACCCCGGGACAGGGAAGCGGGTACCGTTCCTACGAGCAGTACTTC	CASGTTPGQGSGYRSYEQYF
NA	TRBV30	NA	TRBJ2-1	TGTGCCTGGAGTCGGGGTACAGGGCTGATCCGGATCCACTACAATGAGCAGTTCTTC	CAWSRGTGLIRIHYNEQFF
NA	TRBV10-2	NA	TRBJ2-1	TGCGCCAGCAGTGAGTACAATGAGCAGTTCTTC	CASSEYNEQFF
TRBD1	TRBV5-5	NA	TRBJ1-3	TGTGCCAGCAGCTCCGATCCAATACAGGGGCCTTCCGTCACCATATATTTT	CASSSDPIQGPSVTIYF
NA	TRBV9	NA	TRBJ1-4	TGTGCCAGCAGCGCCCGACAGACAACTAATGAAAAACTGTTTTTT	CASSARQTTNEKLFF
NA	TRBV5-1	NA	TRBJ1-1	TGCGCCAGCAGGGAAGGGTCTGAAGCTTTCTTT	CASREGSEAFF
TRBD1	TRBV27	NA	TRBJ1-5	TGTGCCAGCAGTCCCTCGGGACAGAGCAATCAGCCCCAGCATTTT	CASSPSGQSNQPQHF
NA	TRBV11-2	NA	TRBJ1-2	TGTGCCAGCAGCTTAGCGGGGTTTCGTAACTATGGCTACACCTTC	CASSLAGFRNYGYTF
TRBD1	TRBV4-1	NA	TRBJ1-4	TGCGCCAGCAGCCTAGAGACAGGGGGCGTTGAAAAACTGTTTTTT	CASSLETGGVEKLFF
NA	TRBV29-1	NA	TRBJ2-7	TGCAGCGTTGAAGATGAAGGAAGGGCGTACGAGCAGTACTTC	CSVEDEGRAYEQYF
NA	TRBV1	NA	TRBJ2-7	TGCACCAGCAGCCTTGTGGACAGGGGAAACGAGCAGTACTTC	CTSSLVDRGNEQYF
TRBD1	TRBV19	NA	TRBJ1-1	TGTGCCAGTAGTCCGTTACCGGGACAGAGGGCCACTGAAGCTTTCTTT	CASSPLPGQRATEAFF
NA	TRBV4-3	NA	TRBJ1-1	TGCGCCAGCAGCCAACAGGGGCGGAACACTGAAGCTTTCTTT	CASSQQGRNTEAFF
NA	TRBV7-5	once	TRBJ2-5	TGTGCCAGAAGGGTGCCGTCGCGGGAGAAGCGCGGAGAGACCCAGTACTTC	CARRVPSREKRGETQYF
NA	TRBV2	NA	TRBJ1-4	TGTGCCAGCAAGAACGGGGCGGCTAATGAAAAACTGTTTTTT	CASKNGAANEKLFF
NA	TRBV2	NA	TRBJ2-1	TGTGCCAGCTGGATTCGGGGGGCAAATGAGCAGTTCTTC	CASWIRGANEQFF
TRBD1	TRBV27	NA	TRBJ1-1	TGTGCCAGCAGTTTATTTGGGACAGCAGATACTGAAGCTTTCTTT	CASSLFGTADTEAFF
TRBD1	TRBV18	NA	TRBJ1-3	TGTGCCAGCTCACCATCACAGGGGAGGAGCTCTGGAAACACCATATATTTT	CASSPSQGRSSGNTIYF
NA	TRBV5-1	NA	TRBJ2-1	TGCGCCAGCAGCTCCCCGCCCTTCTCCTACAATGAGCAGTTCTTC	CASSSPPFSYNEQFF
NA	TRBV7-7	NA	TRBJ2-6	TGTGCCAGCAGCCCCCATGGTTTCCTGTCTGGGGCCAACGTCCTGACTTTC	CASSPHGFLSGANVLTF
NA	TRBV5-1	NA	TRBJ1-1	TGCGCCAGCAGCCTGAGGGGTTGGATCCCAATGAACACTGAAGCTTTCTTT	CASSLRGWIPMNTEAFF
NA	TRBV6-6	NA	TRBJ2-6	TGTGCCAGCAGTCCCCCTGGGGCCAACGTCCTGACTTTC	CASSPPGANVLTF